Shown below are 4 T cell receptor beta chains from a single sample sequenced in a study of shared clonotypes between healthy human individuals. Clones were sequenced by immunoSEQ multiplex PCR, and TCRdb holds only the in-frame ones, with some missing. Of around 500,000 clones in the sample, about 72% were seen once. The sequenced sample consisted of PBMCs. The source of these receptors is a woman aged 40 to 50 in good health. Some clones in this sample may be carry-over from other donors' samples.

The chain recombines TRBV5-3 with TRBJ2-7, with D possibly TRBD2 on 6 matching bases. TRBV5-3 is an ORF, with its function uncertain. V lost 2 bases, J lost 6 bases, and 15 bases lay in between. The CDR3 loop spans 14 amino acids. This chain's CDR3 is CARSFGGDFCEQYF. DNA of the CDR3: TGTGCCAGAAGCTTCGGCGGGGATTTTTGCGAGCAGTACTTC.

This clone was counted a few times. At one of its ends the junction is not consistent with the germline gene, which may arise from a read error. The CDR3, as DNA: TGCGCCAGCAGTGTCGGGGACACTGAAGCTCTCTTT. This encodes CASSVGDTEALF. This rearrangement joins TRBV10-1 to TRBJ1-1; a weak D match, TRBD1 (6 bases). There are 12 residues in the CDR3. Germline V gene lookup returns CDR1 WNHNN and CDR2 SYGVQD (reference sequence).

This clone occurred once. The chain uses TRBV18 and TRBJ2-7; 13 bases are a match to TRBD2. The V gene end was trimmed by 2 bases and the J gene end by 5 bases; junction bases not matched to a gene: 9. Germline CDR1 and CDR2: KGHSH and LQKENI. The CDR3 sequence is 17 residues long. CDR3 sequence reads: CASSPTSGRATNHEQYF. CDR3 nucleotide sequence: TGTGCCAGCTCACCAACTAGCGGGAGGGCCACGAACCACGAGCAGTACTTC.

This clone was recorded only once. The rearrangement uses TRBV5-5 and TRBJ1-2; 9 bases align to TRBD1. The CDR3 runs 14 residues. Germline V CDR1 and CDR2: SGHKS, YYEKEE (reference sequence). V dropped 0 bases and J dropped 8; count of bases not matched to a gene: 5. The CDR3 is CASSLAGTGNGYTF. The CDR3 DNA follows: TGTGCCAGCAGCTTGGCGGGGACAGGGAACGGCTACACCTTC.